This paragraph covers one T cell receptor beta chain sequence. Its antigen is still unknown. Nothing much larger sits one base from this clone, and base qualities are not available. These data come from a study of blood T cell repertoires in COVID-19 (TCRdb year 2020). For the wider study: Samples covering the acute and convalescent phases of COVID-19 were provided by collaborators in the United States, Italy and Spain. The prospective study material was composed of cDNA or gDNA derived from T cells, B-cell-depleted T cells, or PBMCs. The dataset comprised deeply sampled blood TCRbeta repertoires from subjects exposed to, actively infected with, or recovered from COVID-19. The samples were drawn from two sources: the first 160 participants of the ongoing ImmuneRACE study, and 1,200 or so subjects contributed by 6 global collaborators. Where available, HLA class I and class II types were obtained from metadata supplied by the sample provider rather than from assay-based typing. A freely available public database, intended as a resource for researchers studying the immune response to SARS-CoV-2, is where the repertoires were released. The sample metadata nearly always contained a de-identified subject ID, COVID-19 status, age in years and sex. Paper-wide results and their limitations: How much clinical and demographic metadata was included differed by source and by participant, and the metadata was provided uncurated.

The immunoSEQ Assay, a bias-controlled multiplex PCR, was used to amplify TCRbeta CDR3 regions from genomic DNA. As for the authors' bioinformatics: Within the assay, amplification of reference gene primers was used to estimate how many nucleated cells each sample contained. To quantify the absolute abundance of each unique TCRbeta CDR3 rearrangement, sequence reads were collapsed and filtered. For each sample, productive Simpson clonality was calculated by taking the square root of Simpson's diversity index across productive rearrangements. TCRdb took this table from immuneACCESS and kept in-frame rearrangements with V and J called. Such tables lack part of the clones; where checked against another copy, unresolved V genes explain under half of the gap, and the rest is unexplained. D and trimming come from the DNA, and the V and J calls and clone size come from that table. Present in this sample are tens of thousands of clones, 87% of which were seen just once. Together, the top ten hold roughly 7.2% of the sample.

Whole blood was collected in K2EDTA tubes by collaborating institutions according to the institutions' own protocols. For TCRbeta analysis, collaborators shipped samples in one of three forms: frozen whole blood, isolated PBMCs, or DNA extracted from either of those sample types. Spanning cysteine to phenylalanine, the CDR3 consists of 16 amino acids. Just CDR3 DNA is preserved here, 48 bases in frame from base 1. Ends trimmed: V by 4 bases, J by 7 bases; bases unmatched to a gene: 6. CDR1 SGHNT and CDR2 YYREEE are derived from the germline V gene (reference sequence). This sequence uses TRBV5-4 and TRBJ2-1, with 15 central nucleotides matching TRBD2. The receptor was isolated from a human donor in a cohort sampled during active COVID-19. Sequencing input: peripheral blood. Here the CDR3 is given as CASSQGLAGGGNEQFF. The DNA sequence is TGTGCCAGCAGCCAAGGACTAGCGGGAGGGGGAAATGAGCAGTTCTTC.